This T cell receptor beta chain was identified in a study of blood T cell repertoires in COVID-19. Background on the study: Samples came from the United States, Italy and Spain, spanning acute and convalescent COVID-19. PBMCs, B-cell-depleted T cells, or T cells were the source of the cDNA or gDNA that made up the material.

CDR3 length: 16 residues. CDR1 is KGHSH, CDR2 LQKENI, per germline. J was trimmed by 2 bases and V by 0 bases; bases with no gene match: 6. How the authors handled the data: Nucleated cell number was recorded as an estimate derived from reference gene primer amplification. Only in-frame clones appear in the TCRdb table, and some are missing; sequencing was by immunoSEQ multiplex PCR. V and J calls plus clone size are reproduced from that table; the DNA served to infer D and trimming. The table lists around 120,000 clones, around four fifths of them singletons. The sample comprised peripheral blood. This clonotype was obtained from a man aged 80 or over with active or convalescent COVID-19. The chain links TRBV18 to TRBJ1-2; 7 bases align to TRBD1. The CDR3 region is CASSPPNRGRNYGYTF. CDR3 nucleotides: TGTGCCAGCTCACCACCTAACAGGGGCCGAAACTATGGCTACACCTTC.